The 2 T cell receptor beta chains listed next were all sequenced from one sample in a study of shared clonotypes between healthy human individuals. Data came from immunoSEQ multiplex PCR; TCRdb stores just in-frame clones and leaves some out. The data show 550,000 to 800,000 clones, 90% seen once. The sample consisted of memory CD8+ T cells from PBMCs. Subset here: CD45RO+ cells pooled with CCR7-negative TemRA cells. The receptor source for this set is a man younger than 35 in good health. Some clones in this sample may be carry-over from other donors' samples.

CDR3 amino acids: CASSLVLAGSSTDTQYF. The CDR3 DNA sequence: TGTGCCAGCAGCTTAGTGCTAGCGGGGTCTAGCACAGATACGCAGTATTTT. V and J are TRBV7-8 and TRBJ2-3; TRBD2 aligns across 9 bases. Per germline, CDR1 SGHVS and CDR2 FQNEAQ. V shed 1 base, J shed 0 bases, and the junction held 5 bases outside the gene matches. The CDR3 totals 17 residues.

CDR3 protein: CASSKSRLYEQYF. The CDR3 DNA sequence: TGTGCCAGCAGTAAGTCCAGGCTATACGAGCAGTACTTC. V usage is TRBV27 and J usage is TRBJ2-7, with unresolved D. The V end lost 5 bases, the J end lost 4 bases, and 12 bases lay between the germline ends. Germline assignment: CDR1 MNHEY and CDR2 SMNVEV (reference sequence). The CDR3 length is 13 residues.